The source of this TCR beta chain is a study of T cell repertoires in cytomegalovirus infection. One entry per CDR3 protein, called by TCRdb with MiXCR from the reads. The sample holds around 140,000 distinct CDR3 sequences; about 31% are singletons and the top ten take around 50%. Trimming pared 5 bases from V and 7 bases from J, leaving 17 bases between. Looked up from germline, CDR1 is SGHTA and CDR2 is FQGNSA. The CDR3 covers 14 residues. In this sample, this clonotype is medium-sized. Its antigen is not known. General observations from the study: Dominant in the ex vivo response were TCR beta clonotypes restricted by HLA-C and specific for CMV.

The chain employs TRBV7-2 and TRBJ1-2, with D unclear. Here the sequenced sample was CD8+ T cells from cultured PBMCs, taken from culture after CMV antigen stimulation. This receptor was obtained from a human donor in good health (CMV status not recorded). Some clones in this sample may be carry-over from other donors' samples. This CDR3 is CASSTSEVRGGYTF. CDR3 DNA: TGTGCCAGCAGCACGAGCGAGGTCCGGGGTGGCTACACCTTC.